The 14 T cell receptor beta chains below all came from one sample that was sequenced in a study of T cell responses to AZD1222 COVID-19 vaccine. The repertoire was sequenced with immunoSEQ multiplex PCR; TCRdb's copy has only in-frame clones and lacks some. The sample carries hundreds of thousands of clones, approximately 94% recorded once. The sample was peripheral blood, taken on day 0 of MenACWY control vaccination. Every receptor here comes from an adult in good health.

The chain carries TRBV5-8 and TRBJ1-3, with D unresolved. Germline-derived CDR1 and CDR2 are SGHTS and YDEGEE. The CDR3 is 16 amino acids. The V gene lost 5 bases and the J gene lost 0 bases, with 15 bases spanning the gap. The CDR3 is CASSQRTGGSGNTIYF. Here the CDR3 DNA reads TGTGCCAGCAGTCAGAGGACGGGTGGCTCTGGAAACACCATATATTTT.

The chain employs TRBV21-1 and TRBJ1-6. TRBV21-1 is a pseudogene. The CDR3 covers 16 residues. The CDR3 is CASSNWGGIRISPLHF. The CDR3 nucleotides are TGTGCCAGCAGCAATTGGGGAGGGATAAGAATATCACCCCTCCACTTT.

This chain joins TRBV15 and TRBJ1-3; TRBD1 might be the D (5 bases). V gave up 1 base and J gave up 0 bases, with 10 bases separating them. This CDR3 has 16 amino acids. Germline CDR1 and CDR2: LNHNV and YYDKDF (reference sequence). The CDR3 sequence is CATSRGAGSSGNTIYF. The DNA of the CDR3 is TGTGCCACCAGCAGAGGGGCAGGGAGCTCTGGAAACACCATATATTTT.

CDR3 loop: CASSTSEAPQHF. CDR3 sequence (DNA): TGTGCCAGCAGCACCTCCGAGGCTCCCCAGCATTTT. V gene TRBV7-9 combines with J gene TRBJ1-5; no definite D call. CDR3 length: 12 residues. Germline CDR1 is SEHNR and CDR2 is FQNEAQ (reference sequence). V gave up 5 bases and J gave up 10 bases, with 12 bases separating them.

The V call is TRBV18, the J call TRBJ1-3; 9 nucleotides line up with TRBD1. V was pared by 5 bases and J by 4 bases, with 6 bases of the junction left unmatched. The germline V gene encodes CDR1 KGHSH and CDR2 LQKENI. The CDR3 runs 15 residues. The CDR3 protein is CASSRQGVGGNTIYF. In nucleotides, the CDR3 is TGTGCCAGCTCAAGACAGGGGGTAGGCGGAAACACCATATATTTT.

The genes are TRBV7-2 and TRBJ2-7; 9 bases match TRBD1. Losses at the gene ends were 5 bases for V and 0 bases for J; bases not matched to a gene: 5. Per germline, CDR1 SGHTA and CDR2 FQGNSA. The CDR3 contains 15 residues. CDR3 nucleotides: TGTGCCAGCAGCGCCGGGACAGGGAGCTCCTACGAGCAGTACTTC. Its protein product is CASSAGTGSSYEQYF.

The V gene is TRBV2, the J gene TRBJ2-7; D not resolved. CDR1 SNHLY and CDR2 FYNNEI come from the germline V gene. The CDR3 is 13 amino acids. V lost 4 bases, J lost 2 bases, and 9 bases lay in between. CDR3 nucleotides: TGTGCCAGCAGTGTTGGGGTGCCCTACGAGCAGTACTTC. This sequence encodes CASSVGVPYEQYF. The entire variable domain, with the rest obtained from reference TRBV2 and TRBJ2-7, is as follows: EPEVTQTPSHQVTQMGQEVILRCVPISNHLYFYWYRQILGQKVEFLVSFYNNEISEKSEIFDDQFSVERPDGSNFTLKIRSTKLEDSAMYFCASSVGVPYEQYFGPGTRLTVT.

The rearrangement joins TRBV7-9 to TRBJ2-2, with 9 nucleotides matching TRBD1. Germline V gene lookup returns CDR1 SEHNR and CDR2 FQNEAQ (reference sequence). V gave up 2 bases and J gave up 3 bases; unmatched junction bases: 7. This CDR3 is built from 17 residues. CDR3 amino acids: CASSLPRDRAYTGELFF. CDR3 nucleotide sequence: TGTGCCAGCAGCTTACCCAGGGACAGGGCCTACACCGGGGAGCTGTTTTTT.

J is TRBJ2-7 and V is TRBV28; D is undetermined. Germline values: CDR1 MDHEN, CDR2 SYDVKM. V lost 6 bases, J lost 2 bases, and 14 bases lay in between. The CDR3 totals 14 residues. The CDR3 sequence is CASSDPGRTYEQYF. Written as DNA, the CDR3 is TGTGCCAGCAGCGACCCCGGCCGTACCTACGAGCAGTACTTC.

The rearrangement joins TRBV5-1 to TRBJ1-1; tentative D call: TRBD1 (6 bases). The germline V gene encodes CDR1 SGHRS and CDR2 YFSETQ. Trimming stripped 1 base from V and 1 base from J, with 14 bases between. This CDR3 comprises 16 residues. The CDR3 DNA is TGCGCCAGCAGCTTGTTGGGGGCCATGAGGAACACTGAAGCTTTCTTT. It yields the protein CASSLLGAMRNTEAFF.

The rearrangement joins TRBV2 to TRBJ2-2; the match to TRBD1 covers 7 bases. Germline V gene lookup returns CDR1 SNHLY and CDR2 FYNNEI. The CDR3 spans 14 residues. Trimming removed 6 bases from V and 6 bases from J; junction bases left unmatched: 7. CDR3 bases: TGTGCCAGCAGGAAGAATGGACAGGCCGGGGAGCTGTTTTTT. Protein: CASRKNGQAGELFF. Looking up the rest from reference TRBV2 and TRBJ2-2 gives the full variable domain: EPEVTQTPSHQVTQMGQEVILRCVPISNHLYFYWYRQILGQKVEFLVSFYNNEISEKSEIFDDQFSVERPDGSNFTLKIRSTKLEDSAMYFCASRKNGQAGELFFGEGSRLTVL.

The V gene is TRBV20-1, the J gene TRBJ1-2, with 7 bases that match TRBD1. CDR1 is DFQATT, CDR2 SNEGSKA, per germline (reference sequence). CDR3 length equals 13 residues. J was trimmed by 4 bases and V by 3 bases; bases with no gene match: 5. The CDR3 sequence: CSASSRQGYGYTF. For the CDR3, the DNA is TGCAGTGCTAGTTCTCGACAGGGCTATGGCTACACCTTC.

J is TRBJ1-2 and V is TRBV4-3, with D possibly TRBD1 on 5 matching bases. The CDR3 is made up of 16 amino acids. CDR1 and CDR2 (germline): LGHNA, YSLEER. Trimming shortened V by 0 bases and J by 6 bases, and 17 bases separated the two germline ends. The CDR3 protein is CASSQDQSGARDGYTF. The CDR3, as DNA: TGCGCCAGCAGCCAAGATCAATCCGGGGCTAGGGATGGCTACACCTTC.

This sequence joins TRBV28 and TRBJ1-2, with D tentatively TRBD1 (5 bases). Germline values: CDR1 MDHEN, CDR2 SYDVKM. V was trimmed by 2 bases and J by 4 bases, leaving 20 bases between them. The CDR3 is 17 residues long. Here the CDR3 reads CASSLVSGVVRFYGYTF. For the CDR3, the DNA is TGTGCCAGCAGTTTAGTATCGGGGGTTGTAAGGTTCTATGGCTACACCTTC.